This TCR beta chain originates from a study of PD-L1 blockade in urothelial cancer. Study as a whole: Starting around 2014, patients were given atezolizumab (1,200 mg intravenously every 3 weeks).

Profiled with immunoSEQ multiplex PCR; TCRdb holds only in-frame clones, not every one. Seen here are about 41,000 clones, 70% to 90% observed once, and the top ten hold 2.6%. As for time point: peripheral blood 6 weeks after treatment start. The CDR3 is 12 residues long. Germline CDR1 and CDR2: MNHNS and SASEGT. Between the trimmed V and J ends, which lost 5 bases and 5 bases, there was a span of 9 bases. Material: PBMCs, obtained around atezolizumab (anti-PD-L1) treatment. The origin of this receptor is a man aged 65 to 79 with urothelial cancer. J is TRBJ1-1 and V is TRBV6-1, with D possibly matching TRBD1 (6 bases). CDR3 coding DNA: TGTGCCAGCAGTCAGGGGTGGACTGAAGCTTTCTTT. It is translated as CASSQGWTEAFF.